Listed here is a single T cell receptor beta chain. CDR1 is MDHEN and CDR2 is SYDVKM in the germline V gene. This CDR3 comprises 15 residues. The V and J ends lost 4 bases and 0 bases respectively, with 13 bases between them. This entry is derived from a study of blood T cell repertoires in COVID-19. At the level of the study: Samples of COVID-19 (acute and convalescent) were obtained from the United States, Italy and Spain. T cells, B-cell-depleted T cells, or PBMCs provided the cDNA or gDNA that served as material.

Per the original methods: Amplification from reference gene primers served as the basis for estimated nucleated cell counts. Assay used: immunoSEQ multiplex PCR; TCRdb lists only in-frame clones, some missing. V and J calls and clone size are those listed in that table; D and trimming were worked out from the DNA. The table has 300,000 to 450,000 clones, around 85% seen once; the top ten hold around 3.4%. The sample comprised peripheral blood. This chain uses TRBV28 with TRBJ2-7, with D tentatively TRBD2 (6 bases). This clonotype originated in a woman aged 18-29 years with acute or convalescent COVID-19. CDR3 sequence reads: CASSSRDSSSYEQYF. The CDR3 DNA is TGTGCCAGCAGTTCTCGGGACTCGAGCTCCTACGAGCAGTACTTC.